This T cell receptor (beta chain) was captured in a study of neurological immune-mediated disorders. Overall study findings and caveats: Phylogenetically, 18 of 34 multiple sclerosis patients' repertoires fell into one related-CDR3 cluster, a possible signature. Multiple sclerosis was found to have the least TCR clonal expansion, below healthy controls, and HTLV-1-associated myelopathy the most.

This clonotype was counted many times. As yet, its antigen is unknown. Germline V gives CDR1 DFQATT, CDR2 SNEGSKA (reference sequence). The CDR3 runs 13 residues. V lost 6 bases and J 4 bases, leaving 15 bases between the germline ends. TCRdb called the 5' RACE reads again in MiXCR, with one record for every CDR3 protein. The sample includes 50,000 or so distinct CDR3 sequences, about 3.7% of them seen just once. Sequencing used PBMCs. This chain joins TRBV20-1 and TRBJ1-2; TRBD1 might be the D (5 bases). The source is a man in his forties with multiple sclerosis. The CDR3 sequence is CSAPDMTSYGYTF. DNA for the CDR3: TGCAGTGCCCCGGACATGACATCCTATGGCTACACCTTC.